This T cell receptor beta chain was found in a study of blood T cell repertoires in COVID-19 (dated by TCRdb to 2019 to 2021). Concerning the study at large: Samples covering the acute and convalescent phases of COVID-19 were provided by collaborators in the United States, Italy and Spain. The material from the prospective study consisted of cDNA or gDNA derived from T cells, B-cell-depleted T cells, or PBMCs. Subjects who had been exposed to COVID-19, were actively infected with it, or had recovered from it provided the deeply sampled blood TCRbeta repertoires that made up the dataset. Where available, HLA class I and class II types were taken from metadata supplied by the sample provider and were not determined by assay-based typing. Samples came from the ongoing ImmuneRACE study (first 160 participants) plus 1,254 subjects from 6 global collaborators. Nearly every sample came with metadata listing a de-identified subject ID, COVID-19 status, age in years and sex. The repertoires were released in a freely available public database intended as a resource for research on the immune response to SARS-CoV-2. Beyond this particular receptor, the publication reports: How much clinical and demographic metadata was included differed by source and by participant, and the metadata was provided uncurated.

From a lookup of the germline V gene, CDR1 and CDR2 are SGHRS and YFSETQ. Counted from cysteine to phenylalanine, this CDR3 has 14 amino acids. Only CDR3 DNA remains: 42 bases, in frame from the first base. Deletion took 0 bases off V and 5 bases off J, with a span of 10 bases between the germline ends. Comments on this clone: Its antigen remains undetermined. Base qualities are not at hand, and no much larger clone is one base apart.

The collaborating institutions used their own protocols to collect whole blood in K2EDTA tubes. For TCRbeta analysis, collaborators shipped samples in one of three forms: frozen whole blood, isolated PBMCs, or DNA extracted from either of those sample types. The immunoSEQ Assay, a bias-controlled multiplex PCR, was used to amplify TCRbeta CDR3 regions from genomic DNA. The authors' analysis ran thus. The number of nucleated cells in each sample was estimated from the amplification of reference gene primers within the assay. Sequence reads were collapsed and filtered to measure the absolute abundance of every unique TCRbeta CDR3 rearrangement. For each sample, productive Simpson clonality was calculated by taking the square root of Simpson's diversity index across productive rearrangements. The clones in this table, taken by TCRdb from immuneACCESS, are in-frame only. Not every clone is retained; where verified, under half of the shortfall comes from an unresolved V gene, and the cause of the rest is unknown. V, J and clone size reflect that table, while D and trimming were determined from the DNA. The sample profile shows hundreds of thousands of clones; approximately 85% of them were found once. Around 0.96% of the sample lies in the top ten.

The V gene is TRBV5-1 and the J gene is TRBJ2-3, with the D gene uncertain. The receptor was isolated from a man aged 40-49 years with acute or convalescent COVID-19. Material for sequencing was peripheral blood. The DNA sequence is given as TGCGCCAGCAGCTTGGGAGGAACACAAGATACGCAGTATTTT. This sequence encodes CASSLGGTQDTQYF.